This T cell receptor (beta chain) was identified during a study of T cells in women clearing cervical HPV infection. At the level of the study: Cases: HPV16-related CIN3 or worse on histology, a couple of invasive cancers. Controls gave blood once infection was undetectable; cases at lesion identification. HLA type stays a possible confounder, typing being limited.

The CDR3 runs to 13 residues. The germline gives CDR1 LNHDA, CDR2 SQIVND (reference sequence). With 7 bases removed from V and 2 bases from J, the gap between germline ends came to 11 bases. Repertoires were generated with immunoSEQ multiplex PCR, while TCRdb's copy carries only in-frame clones and drops some. This sample's table reports about 23,000 clones. A word on this clone: Its antigen is unidentified. The read ends 3 residues shy of where the CDR3 ends; the end is completed using the germline J gene.

Regarding the study as a whole: T-cell numbers per sample were unknown and may explain richness differences.

The sequenced material came from blood buffy coat. This TCR derives from a woman between 18 and 75 years old with a cervical HPV16 infection that either progressed to CIN3+ or cleared (not recorded which). V gene TRBV19 combines with J gene TRBJ1-2; D uncertain. The covered CDR3 bases are TGTGCCAGTATCCAGAGAGGGAACTATGGC. Translating gives CASIQRGNYG. The CDR3 as a whole reads CASIQRGNYGYTF.